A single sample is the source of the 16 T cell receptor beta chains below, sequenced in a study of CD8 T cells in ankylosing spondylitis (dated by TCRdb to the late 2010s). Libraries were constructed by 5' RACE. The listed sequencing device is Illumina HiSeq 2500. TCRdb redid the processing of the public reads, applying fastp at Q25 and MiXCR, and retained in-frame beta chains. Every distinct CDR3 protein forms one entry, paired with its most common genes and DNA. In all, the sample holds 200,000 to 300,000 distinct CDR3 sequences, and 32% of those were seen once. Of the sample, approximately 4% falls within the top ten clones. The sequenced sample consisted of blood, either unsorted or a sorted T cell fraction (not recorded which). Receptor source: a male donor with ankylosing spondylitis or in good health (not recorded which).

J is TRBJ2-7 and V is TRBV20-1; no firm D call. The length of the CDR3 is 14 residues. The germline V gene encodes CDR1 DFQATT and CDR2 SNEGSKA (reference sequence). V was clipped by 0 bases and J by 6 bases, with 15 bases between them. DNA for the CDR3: TGCAGTGCTAGAGATGAAGGGCCAGGCCTCGAGCAGTACTTC. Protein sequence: CSARDEGPGLEQYF.

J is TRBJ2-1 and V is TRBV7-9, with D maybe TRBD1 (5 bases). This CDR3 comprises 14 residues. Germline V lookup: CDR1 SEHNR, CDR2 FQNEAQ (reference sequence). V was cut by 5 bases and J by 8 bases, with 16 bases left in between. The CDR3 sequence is CASSPGFYWDEQFF. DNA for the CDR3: TGTGCCAGCAGCCCAGGGTTTTATTGGGATGAGCAGTTCTTC.

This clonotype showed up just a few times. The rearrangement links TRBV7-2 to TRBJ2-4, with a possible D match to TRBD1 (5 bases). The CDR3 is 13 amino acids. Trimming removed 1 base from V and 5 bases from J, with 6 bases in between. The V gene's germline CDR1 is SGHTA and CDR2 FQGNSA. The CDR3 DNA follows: TGTGCCAGCAGCTTAGACAGGCAAAACATTCAGTACTTC. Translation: CASSLDRQNIQYF.

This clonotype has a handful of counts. The CDR3 region has the DNA TGCAGTGCCCTATCCACGGACCGGGCCCTCCACTTT. Residues: CSALSTDRALHF. The chain uses TRBV20-1 and TRBJ1-6; no reliable D call. Between the trimmed V and J ends, which lost 6 bases and 14 bases, there was a span of 17 bases. Germline lookup yields CDR1 DFQATT and CDR2 SNEGSKA (reference sequence). The CDR3 spans 12 residues.

This chain's CDR3 is CSARGEARVTASNQPQHF. The DNA for the CDR3 is TGCAGTGCTAGAGGGGAGGCCAGGGTCACAGCCAGCAATCAGCCCCAGCATTTT. The genes are TRBV20-1 and TRBJ1-5; perhaps TRBD1 as D (5 bases). CDR1 and CDR2 from the germline V gene are DFQATT and SNEGSKA (reference sequence). The CDR3 covers 18 residues. Trimming shortened V by 1 base and J by 1 base, and 20 bases separated the two germline ends.

The CDR3 is CASSPGQGPNEKLFF. The CDR3 DNA sequence: TGTGCCAGCAGCCCCGGACAGGGCCCTAATGAAAAACTGTTTTTT. J is TRBJ1-4 and V is TRBV7-9, with 8 bases lining up with TRBD1. CDR3 length: 15 amino acids. The ends lost 5 bases at V and 3 bases at J; junction bases unmatched: 5. Germline CDR1 reads SEHNR; CDR2 reads FQNEAQ (reference sequence). Based on the CDR3 plus reference TRBV7-9 and TRBJ1-4, the full variable domain is DTGVSQNPRHKITKRGQNVTFRCDPISEHNRLYWYRQTLGQGPEFLTYFQNEAQLEKSRLLSDRFSAERPKGSFSTLEIQRTEQGDSAMYLCASSPGQGPNEKLFFGSGTQLSVL.

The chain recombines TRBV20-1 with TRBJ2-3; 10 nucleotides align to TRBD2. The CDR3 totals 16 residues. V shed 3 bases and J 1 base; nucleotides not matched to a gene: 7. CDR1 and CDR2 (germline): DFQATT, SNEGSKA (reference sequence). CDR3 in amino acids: CSASGTSEGGTDTQYF. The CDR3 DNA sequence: TGCAGTGCTAGCGGGACTAGCGAGGGGGGCACAGATACGCAGTATTTT.

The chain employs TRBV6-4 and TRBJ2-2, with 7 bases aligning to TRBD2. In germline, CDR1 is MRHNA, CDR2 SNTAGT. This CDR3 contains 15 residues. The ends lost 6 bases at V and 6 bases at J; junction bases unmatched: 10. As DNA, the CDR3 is TGTGCCAGCAGCCGGACCGGGACTACCGCCGGGGAGCTGTTTTTT. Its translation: CASSRTGTTAGELFF.

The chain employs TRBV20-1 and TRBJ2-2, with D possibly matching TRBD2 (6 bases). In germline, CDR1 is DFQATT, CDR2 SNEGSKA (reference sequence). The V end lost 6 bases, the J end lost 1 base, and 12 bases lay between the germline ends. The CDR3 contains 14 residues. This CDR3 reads CSASRTMNTGELFF. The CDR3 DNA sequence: TGCAGTGCGAGTAGGACTATGAACACCGGGGAGCTGTTTTTT.

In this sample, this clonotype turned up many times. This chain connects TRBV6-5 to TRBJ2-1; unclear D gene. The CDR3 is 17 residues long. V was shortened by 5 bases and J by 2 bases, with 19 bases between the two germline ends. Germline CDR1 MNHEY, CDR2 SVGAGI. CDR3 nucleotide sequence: TGTGCCAGCAGTCACGAGCCTATCGCCACCCCCTACAATGAGCAGTTCTTC. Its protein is CASSHEPIATPYNEQFF.

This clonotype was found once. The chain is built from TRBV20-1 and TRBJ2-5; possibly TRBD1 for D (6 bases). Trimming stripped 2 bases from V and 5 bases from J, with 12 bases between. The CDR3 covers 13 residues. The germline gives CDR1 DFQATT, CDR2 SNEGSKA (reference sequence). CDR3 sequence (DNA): TGCAGTGCTAGACTTCAGGGGCGGGAGACCCAGTACTTC. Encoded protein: CSARLQGRETQYF.

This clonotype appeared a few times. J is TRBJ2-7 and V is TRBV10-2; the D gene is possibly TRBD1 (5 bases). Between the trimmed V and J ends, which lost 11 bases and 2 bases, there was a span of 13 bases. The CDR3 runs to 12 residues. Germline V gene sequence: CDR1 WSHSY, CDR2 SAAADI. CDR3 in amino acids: CAVQTGAYEQYF. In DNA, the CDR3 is TGCGCCGTCCAAACAGGTGCCTACGAGCAGTACTTC.

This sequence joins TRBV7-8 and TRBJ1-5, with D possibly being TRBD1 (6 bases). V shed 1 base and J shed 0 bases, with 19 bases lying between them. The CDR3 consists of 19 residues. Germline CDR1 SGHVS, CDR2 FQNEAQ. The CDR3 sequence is CASSLGRPGATYSNQPQHF. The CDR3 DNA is TGTGCCAGCAGCTTAGGGCGGCCAGGGGCGACATATAGCAATCAGCCCCAGCATTTT.

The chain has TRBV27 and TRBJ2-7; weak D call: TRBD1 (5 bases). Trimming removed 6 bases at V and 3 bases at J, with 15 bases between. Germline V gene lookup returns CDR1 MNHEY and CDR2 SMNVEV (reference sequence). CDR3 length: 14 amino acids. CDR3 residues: CASSRTPGYYEQYF. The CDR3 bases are TGTGCCAGCAGCCGGACCCCAGGGTACTACGAGCAGTACTTC.

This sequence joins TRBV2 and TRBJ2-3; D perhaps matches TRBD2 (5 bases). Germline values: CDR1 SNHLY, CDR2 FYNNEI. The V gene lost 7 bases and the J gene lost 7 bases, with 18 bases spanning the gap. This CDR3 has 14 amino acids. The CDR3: CASMRDYLIHTQYF. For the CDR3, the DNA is TGTGCCAGCATGCGTGACTACTTAATACATACGCAGTATTTT.

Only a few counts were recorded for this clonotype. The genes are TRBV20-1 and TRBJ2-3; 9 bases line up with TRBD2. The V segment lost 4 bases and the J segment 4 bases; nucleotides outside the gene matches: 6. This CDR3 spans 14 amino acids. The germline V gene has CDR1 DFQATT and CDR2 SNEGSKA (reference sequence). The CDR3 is CSATLAGSADTQYF. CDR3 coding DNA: TGCAGTGCTACCCTAGCGGGGTCCGCAGATACGCAGTATTTT.